The 8 T cell receptor beta chains presented below share a single source sample, sequenced in a study of follicular helper T cells after annual influenza vaccination. The data were produced by immunoSEQ multiplex PCR, yet TCRdb's version contains in-frame clones alone and is incomplete. The table records 10,000 or so clones, about four fifths of them present only once. As to time point: 2014-2015 season, 7 days after vaccination. The source was CXCR5- memory CD4+ T cells sorted from blood, collected 7 days after influenza vaccination. Receptors originate from an adult who received the influenza vaccine.

The chain employs TRBV6-1 and TRBJ2-4; 7 nucleotides align to TRBD1. Germline assignment: CDR1 MNHNS and CDR2 SASEGT. This CDR3 region has 14 residues. V gave up 5 bases and J gave up 7 bases; unmatched junction bases: 8. For the CDR3, the DNA is TGTGCCAGCAGTCCATACAGGGGTCCTAACATTCAGTACTTC. Translation gives CASSPYRGPNIQYF.

This clone came up a few times. V usage is TRBV6-4 and J usage is TRBJ2-5, with a possible D match to TRBD2 (6 bases). CDR1 is MRHNA and CDR2 is SNTAGT in the germline V gene. The V end was cut by 6 bases, the J end by 5 bases, with 13 bases between. The CDR3 is 13 residues long. The CDR3 here is CASSRQEGETQYF. The CDR3 DNA sequence: TGTGCCAGCAGCCGTCAGGAGGGGGAGACCCAGTACTTC.

V gene TRBV6-6 combines with J gene TRBJ1-5, with a tentative D call TRBD1 (5 bases). The CDR3 spans 15 residues. CDR1 and CDR2 (germline): MNHNY, SVGAGI (reference sequence). Trimming shortened V by 5 bases and J by 2 bases, and 13 bases separated the two germline ends. DNA for the CDR3: TGTGCCAGCAGTCCCCGGGGGGTTGGCAATCAGCCCCAGCATTTT. Amino acids: CASSPRGVGNQPQHF.

This rearrangement joins TRBV6-1 to TRBJ2-4; the D gene is possibly TRBD2 (5 bases). The CDR3 length is 18 residues. The ends were cut back, 2 bases at V and 3 bases at J, with 20 bases in the middle. Germline V lookup: CDR1 MNHNS, CDR2 SASEGT. CDR3 amino acids: CASSESNRVVLGKNIQYF. CDR3 bases: TGTGCCAGCAGTGAAAGCAATAGGGTGGTACTAGGCAAAAACATTCAGTACTTC.

Only one count was recorded for this clone. The chain is built from TRBV19 and TRBJ1-5; D may be TRBD1 (5 bases). Trimming removed 5 bases at V and 4 bases at J, with 18 bases between. Germline CDR1 and CDR2: LNHDA and SQIVND (reference sequence). CDR3 length: 16 amino acids. The CDR3 protein is CASSVGRSRGNQPQHF. The CDR3 nucleotides read TGTGCCAGTAGTGTCGGACGGTCAAGGGGTAATCAGCCCCAGCATTTT.

The J gene is TRBJ1-2, the V gene TRBV6-6, with D hard to call. Germline CDR1 MNHNY, CDR2 SVGAGI (reference sequence). Trimming took 3 bases from V and 6 from J, leaving 11 bases between them. The CDR3 totals 13 residues. The CDR3 sequence: CASSYRGLDGYTF. DNA of the CDR3: TGTGCCAGCAGTTATCGCGGGTTAGATGGCTACACCTTC.

This chain joins TRBV7-9 and TRBJ2-3; D is tentatively TRBD1 or TRBD2 (5 bases each). V was trimmed by 3 bases and J by 1 base, leaving 8 bases between them. The CDR3 runs 14 residues. Per the germline V gene, CDR1 is SEHNR and CDR2 is FQNEAQ (reference sequence). The CDR3 nucleotides are TGTGCCAGCAGCTTGTGGGACCGCACAGATACGCAGTATTTT. This gives the protein CASSLWDRTDTQYF. The full variable domain, its missing parts supplied by reference TRBV7-9 and TRBJ2-3, is DTGVSQNPRHKITKRGQNVTFRCDPISEHNRLYWYRQTLGQGPEFLTYFQNEAQLEKSRLLSDRFSAERPKGSFSTLEIQRTEQGDSAMYLCASSLWDRTDTQYFGPGTRLTVL.

The chain is built from TRBV2 and TRBJ1-3; D not certain. CDR1 and CDR2 (germline): SNHLY, FYNNEI. The CDR3 is 14 residues long. Trimming removed 6 bases at V and 0 bases at J, with 9 bases between. The CDR3 DNA reads as TGTGCCAGCAGGGCAGAGAGCTCTGGAAACACCATATATTTT. It is translated as CASRAESSGNTIYF.